This T cell receptor (beta chain) appears in the sequencing data of a study of blood T cell repertoires in COVID-19. Looking at the study overall: Samples came from the United States, Italy and Spain, spanning acute and convalescent COVID-19.

Germline V gene sequence: CDR1 SGHVS, CDR2 FNYEAQ. The V gene end was trimmed by 6 bases and the J gene end by 3 bases; junction bases not matched to a gene: 5. The CDR3 has 15 residues. The assay was immunoSEQ multiplex PCR, and TCRdb's table has in-frame clones only and misses some. This sample has roughly 150,000 clones; 81% occur once, and the top ten carry around 10%. This rearrangement joins TRBV7-6 to TRBJ1-4; 9 bases map to TRBD1. Sequenced: peripheral blood. The source of this sequence is a man aged 60-69 years with active or convalescent COVID-19. The CDR3 DNA is TGTGCCAGCAGTTCAAGGACAGGGGCTAATGAAAAACTGTTTTTT. Its protein is CASSSRTGANEKLFF.